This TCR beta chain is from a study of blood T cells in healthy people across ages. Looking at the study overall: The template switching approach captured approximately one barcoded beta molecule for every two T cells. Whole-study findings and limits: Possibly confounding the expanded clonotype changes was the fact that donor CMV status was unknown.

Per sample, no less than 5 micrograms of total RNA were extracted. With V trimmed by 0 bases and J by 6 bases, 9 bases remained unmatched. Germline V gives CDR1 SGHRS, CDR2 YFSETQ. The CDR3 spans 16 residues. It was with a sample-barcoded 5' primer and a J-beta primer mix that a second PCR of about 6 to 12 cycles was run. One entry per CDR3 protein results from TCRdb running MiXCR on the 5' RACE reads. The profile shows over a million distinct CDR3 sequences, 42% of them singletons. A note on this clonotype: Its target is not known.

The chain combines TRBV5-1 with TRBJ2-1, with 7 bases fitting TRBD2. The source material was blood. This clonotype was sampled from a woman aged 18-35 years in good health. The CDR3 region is CASSLALAEGGNEQFF. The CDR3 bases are TGCGCCAGCAGCTTGGCCCTAGCGGAGGGCGGCAATGAGCAGTTCTTC.